This TCR beta chain was profiled in a study of T-cell reconstitution after alpha-beta-depleted transplantation in children. General study points: It was newly produced T cells that mostly accounted for T-cell counts and diversity one year after transplant. From surviving recipient T cells and thymic progenitors came the high day-60 TCRbeta diversity observed in some patients.

This clonotype was picked up many times. Antigen: not known. This sample's TCRbeta library carried unique molecular identifier barcodes. Via MiXCR, TCRdb re-called the PCR reads, giving one row per CDR3 protein. The sample contains about 110,000 distinct CDR3 sequences, 5.5% to 7% of which appear only once. Germline CDR1 SGDLS, CDR2 YYNGEE. This CDR3 region has 15 residues. Trimming took 1 base from V and 5 from J, leaving 13 bases between them. The TCR was taken from a male patient between 2 and 15 years old who had a stem cell transplant for acute lymphoblastic leukemia, so the T cells may come from the graft donor. V usage is TRBV9 and J usage is TRBJ2-1, with D possibly matching TRBD2 (5 bases). Specimen: PBMCs, mostly from graft donor cells, collected 360 days after TCRalphabeta/CD19-depleted stem cell transplant. The DNA for the CDR3 is TGTGCCAGCAGCGTAAGGTTTAGCGCAAACAATGAGCAGTTCTTC. Translation gives CASSVRFSANNEQFF.